This TCR beta chain was found in a study of blood T cell repertoires in COVID-19 (dated by TCRdb to the early 2020s). Some background on the complete study: Samples covering the acute and convalescent phases of COVID-19 were provided by collaborators in the United States, Italy and Spain. The prospective study material was composed of cDNA or gDNA derived from T cells, B-cell-depleted T cells, or PBMCs. The dataset comprised deeply sampled blood TCRbeta repertoires from subjects exposed to, actively infected with, or recovered from COVID-19. The repertoires were released in a freely available public database meant as a resource for research on the immune response to SARS-CoV-2. The samples were drawn from the first 160 participants of the ongoing ImmuneRACE study and from 950 to 1,500 subjects provided by 6 global collaborators. Nearly every sample came with metadata listing a de-identified subject ID, COVID-19 status, age in years and sex. Where HLA class I and class II types were available, the types were taken from metadata supplied by the sample provider, not from assay-based typing. The paper as a whole reports these results and caveats: How much clinical and demographic metadata was included differed by source and by participant, and the metadata was provided uncurated.

As regards this clone: Its specific antigen is unknown. Base qualities are missing; no much larger clone stands one base away.

V and J are trimmed by 0 bases and 12 bases, and the gene matches miss 3 bases of the junction. CDR1 and CDR2 (SGHRS, YFSETQ) derive from the germline V gene. Measured from the cysteine to the phenylalanine, the CDR3 is 12 residues long. The only DNA kept is the CDR3, 36 bases in frame from the first base. Enrolling through a virtual design, the prospective study's participants ranged in age from about 18 to 89 years and lived across roughly 23 United States geographic areas. To assign participants to cohorts, the prospective study relied on clinical history that participants themselves reported in a screening survey and a study questionnaire. Recovered participants in ImmuneRACE Cohort 3 were defined as having two consecutive negative NP/OP PCR tests, clearance from a healthcare professional, or resolution of symptoms. Mobile phlebotomists in the prospective study collected whole blood, serum and a nasopharyngeal or oropharyngeal swab from every participant. Prospective study participants could optionally give additional blood draws and questionnaires over an approximately two-month period. Before DNA extraction, blood samples from the prospective study were shipped at room temperature or frozen.

TCRbeta CDR3 regions were amplified from genomic DNA by means of the immunoSEQ Assay, a bias-controlled multiplex PCR. In the source study's methods: Nucleated cell counts per sample were estimated from amplification of reference gene primers within the assay. Sequence reads were collapsed and filtered to measure the absolute abundance of every unique TCRbeta CDR3 rearrangement. Productive Simpson clonality was computed per sample as the square root of Simpson's diversity index over productive rearrangements. As stored in TCRdb, this immuneACCESS dataset retains in-frame rearrangements with V and J assigned. A fraction of the clones does not appear; measured against another copy, unresolved V genes explain less than half of the discrepancy, and the remainder lacks a known reason. The DNA gave D and trimming, while V, J and clone size come from that table. The sample records 300,000 to 350,000 clones, about 90% of which are singletons. The top ten clones comprise over 0.8% of the sample.

Recombination linked TRBV5-1 to TRBJ2-1, and 7 junction bases match TRBD1. The TCR sequence derives from a woman aged 30 to 39 who had recovered from COVID-19. The specimen was PBMCs or T cells enriched from blood (not recorded which). The CDR3 loop reads CASSLGQGRQFF. The DNA sequence is given as TGCGCCAGCAGCTTGGGACAGGGAAGGCAGTTCTTC.